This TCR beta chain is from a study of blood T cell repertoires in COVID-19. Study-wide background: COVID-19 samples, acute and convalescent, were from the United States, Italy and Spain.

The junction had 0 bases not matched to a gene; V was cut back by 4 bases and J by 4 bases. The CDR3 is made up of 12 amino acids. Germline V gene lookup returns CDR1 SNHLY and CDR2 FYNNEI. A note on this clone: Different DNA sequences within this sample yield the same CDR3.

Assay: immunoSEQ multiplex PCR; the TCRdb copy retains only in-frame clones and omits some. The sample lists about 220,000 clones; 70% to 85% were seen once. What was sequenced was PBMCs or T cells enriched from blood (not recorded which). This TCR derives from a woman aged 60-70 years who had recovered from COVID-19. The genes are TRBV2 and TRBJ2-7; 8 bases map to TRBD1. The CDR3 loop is CASSGTGYEQYF. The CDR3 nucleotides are TGTGCCAGCAGTGGGACAGGGTACGAGCAGTACTTC.